Below, 14 T cell receptor beta chains from the same sample are listed, as sequenced in a study of OX40 agonist ivuxolimab in advanced cancers. The table came from immunoSEQ multiplex PCR; TCRdb's copy has only in-frame clones and leaves some out. The sample comprises approximately 92,000 clones, approximately 95% of which are singletons, and around 0.17% rests with the top ten. The sequences come from CD4+ or CD8+ T cells sorted from blood, collected in a trial of the OX40 agonist ivuxolimab. These receptors came from an adult with an advanced solid tumor such as melanoma, head and neck, liver or kidney cancer.

The chain links TRBV29-1 to TRBJ2-3; D gene ambiguous. This CDR3 has 12 residues. The V and J ends lost 2 bases and 6 bases respectively, with 9 bases between them. Germline CDR1 SQVTM, CDR2 ANQGSEA. The CDR3 loop is CSVEPTPDTQYF. In nucleotides, the CDR3 is TGCAGCGTTGAACCGACGCCCGATACGCAGTATTTT.

The chain combines TRBV5-4 with TRBJ1-1, with D unresolved. The germline V gene encodes CDR1 SGHNT and CDR2 YYREEE (reference sequence). This CDR3 contains 15 residues. Trimming left V 0 bases short and J 6 bases short, with 15 bases between. CDR3 nucleotides: TGTGCCAGCAGCTTGGGGCCCCGATCGGAGGCTGAAGCTTTCTTT. It codes for CASSLGPRSEAEAFF.

CDR3 DNA: TGTGCCAGCAGCTTGAATTGGGGGGCCGGGTATGACACTGAAGCTTTCTTT. Protein product: CASSLNWGAGYDTEAFF. This chain joins TRBV5-8 and TRBJ1-1; possibly TRBD1 for D (6 bases). This CDR3 spans 17 amino acids. V was trimmed by 1 base and J by 3 bases, leaving 19 bases between them. Germline CDR1 and CDR2: SGHTS and YDEGEE.

The chain carries TRBV10-3 and TRBJ2-5; no reliable D call. Germline CDR1 ENHRY, CDR2 SYGVKD. V was clipped by 0 bases and J by 4 bases, with 9 bases between them. CDR3 length: 14 amino acids. In DNA, the CDR3 is TGTGCCATCAGTGAGTCAAAGCTCACAGAGACCCAGTACTTC. Amino acid sequence: CAISESKLTETQYF.

Worth noting for this clone: Other DNA sequences in the sample encode the same CDR3. The chain joins TRBV9 to TRBJ2-3, with D hard to call. Germline CDR1 reads SGDLS; CDR2 reads YYNGEE. Trimming stripped 0 bases from V and 1 base from J, with 9 bases between. The CDR3 has 15 residues. The CDR3 nucleotides read TGTGCCAGCAGCGTAGTAGGCACGGGCACAGATACGCAGTATTTT. As protein: CASSVVGTGTDTQYF.

The chain uses TRBV28 and TRBJ2-7; D is unclear. V gave up 8 bases and J gave up 2 bases, with 7 bases separating them. Germline V gene data show CDR1 as MDHEN and CDR2 as SYDVKM. This CDR3 contains 11 residues. For the CDR3, the DNA is TGTGCCAGCTACTCTACCTACGAGCAGTACTTC. Translating it yields CASYSTYEQYF.

V is TRBV5-1 and J is TRBJ1-1; 9 bases align to TRBD1. The germline CDR1 and CDR2 sequences are SGHRS and YFSETQ. With V trimmed by 4 bases and J by 5 bases, 3 bases remained unmatched. This CDR3 is 13 amino acids long. This CDR3 reads CASSQGQGTEAFF. DNA of the CDR3: TGCGCCAGCAGCCAGGGACAGGGAACTGAAGCTTTCTTT. Looking up the rest from reference TRBV5-1 and TRBJ1-1 gives the full variable domain: KAGVTQTPRYLIKTRGQQVTLSCSPISGHRSVSWYQQTPGQGLQFLFEYFSETQRNKGNFPGRFSGRQFSNSRSEMNVSTLELGDSALYLCASSQGQGTEAFFGQGTRLTVV.

The chain carries TRBV5-6 and TRBJ2-2, with 7 bases fitting TRBD2. CDR1 is SGHDT, CDR2 YYEEEE, per germline. The CDR3 consists of 16 residues. Trimming removed 2 bases from V and 0 bases from J; junction bases left unmatched: 4. The CDR3 DNA is TGTGCCAGCAGCTTCCAGCGGGGCGCGAACACCGGGGAGCTGTTTTTT. Translation gives CASSFQRGANTGELFF.

The chain couples TRBV19 to TRBJ2-3, with TRBD2 identical over 7 bases. This CDR3 has 17 residues. Trimming at V came to 3 bases and at J to 2 bases, leaving 11 bases not matched to a gene. Germline V gene data show CDR1 as LNHDA and CDR2 as SQIVND (reference sequence). The CDR3 sequence is CASSMRRMSGNTDTQYF. The CDR3 DNA is TGTGCCAGTAGTATGAGGAGGATGAGCGGGAACACAGATACGCAGTATTTT.

This clone came up a few times. CDR3 in DNA: TGCGCCAGCAGCCACCGGGACAGGGGGCAGCCCCAGCATTTT. This codes for CASSHRDRGQPQHF. The chain carries TRBV4-1 and TRBJ1-5; 11 positions agree with TRBD1. V was pared by 3 bases and J by 7 bases, with 2 bases of the junction left unmatched. This CDR3 is built from 14 residues. CDR1 is MGHRA and CDR2 is YSYEKL in the germline V gene.

The V gene is TRBV5-1, the J gene TRBJ2-7; the match to TRBD2 covers 7 bases. The CDR3 length is 14 residues. Trimming at V came to 7 bases and at J to 0 bases, leaving 7 bases not matched to a gene. Germline CDR1 SGHRS, CDR2 YFSETQ. DNA of the CDR3: TGCGCCAGCTGGGGGACTAAGGACTCCTACGAGCAGTACTTC. This sequence encodes CASWGTKDSYEQYF. Full variable domain (outside the CDR3, taken from reference TRBV5-1 and TRBJ2-7): KAGVTQTPRYLIKTRGQQVTLSCSPISGHRSVSWYQQTPGQGLQFLFEYFSETQRNKGNFPGRFSGRQFSNSRSEMNVSTLELGDSALYLCASWGTKDSYEQYFGPGTRLTVT.

V usage is TRBV7-2 and J usage is TRBJ1-2; the D is unclear. In germline, CDR1 is SGHTA, CDR2 FQGNSA. V lost 3 bases, J lost 5 bases, and 13 bases lay in between. The CDR3 contains 14 residues. In nucleotides, the CDR3 is TGTGCCAGCAGCTTCAGGACGGTCTCTTATGGCTACACCTTC. Its translation: CASSFRTVSYGYTF.

This clone was found once. The V call is TRBV12-1, the J call TRBJ2-7. TRBV12-1 is noted as a pseudogene. The CDR3 spans 15 residues. In nucleotides, the CDR3 is TGTGCCAGCAGCTTTGGGGACGGTGGTCTCTACGAGCAGTACTTC. It translates to CASSFGDGGLYEQYF.

This chain uses TRBV28 with TRBJ2-7; unclear D gene. CDR1 and CDR2 (germline): MDHEN, SYDVKM. The CDR3 length is 14 residues. V lost 2 bases to trimming and J lost 2 bases, with 10 bases between them. CDR3 residues: CASSLPASTYEQYF. Written as DNA, the CDR3 is TGTGCCAGCAGTTTACCAGCGTCAACCTACGAGCAGTACTTC.